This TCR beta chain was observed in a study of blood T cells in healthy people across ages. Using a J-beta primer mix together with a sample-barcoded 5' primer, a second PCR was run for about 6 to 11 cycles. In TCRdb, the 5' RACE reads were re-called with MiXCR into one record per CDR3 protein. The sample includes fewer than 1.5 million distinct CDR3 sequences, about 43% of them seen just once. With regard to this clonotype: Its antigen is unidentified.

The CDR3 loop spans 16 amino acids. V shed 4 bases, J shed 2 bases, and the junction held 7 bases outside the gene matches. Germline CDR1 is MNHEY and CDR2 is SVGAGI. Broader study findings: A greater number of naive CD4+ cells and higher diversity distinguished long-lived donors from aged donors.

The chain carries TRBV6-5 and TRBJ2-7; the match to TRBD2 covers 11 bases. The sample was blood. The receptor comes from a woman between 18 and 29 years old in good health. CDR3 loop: CASSFTLAGGPYEQYF. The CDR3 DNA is TGTGCCAGCAGTTTCACCCTAGCGGGAGGCCCCTACGAGCAGTACTTC.